The sample holds one count of the clone carrying this T cell receptor beta chain. Antigen specificity is unknown. CD8 cells classed as naive were CD45RO-negative and positively selected for CCR7, excluding terminally differentiated effector memory CD45RA+ cells. The run depth of the assay was deep. Per sorted-subset replicate PCR, input was approximately 0.2 ug DNA, representing about 29,000 T cell genomes. Authors' analysis steps: Filtering differed because ImmunoSEQ produced junction-only sequences that carried no quality scores. Data came from immunoSEQ multiplex PCR; TCRdb stores just in-frame clones and leaves some out. Clone size and V and J calls were adopted from that table, with D and trimming inferred from the DNA. The profile covers around 1.9 million clones, with around 93% appearing a single time and about 1.7% taken by the ten largest. V lost 5 bases to trimming and J lost 6 bases, with 14 bases between them. CDR3 size: 14 residues. CDR1 and CDR2 (germline): MNHEY, SMNVEV (reference sequence).

These data are taken from a study of shared clonotypes between healthy human individuals. General study results and limits: Tissues were not sampled, only blood, and their repertoires likely differ.

This clonotype was obtained from a man aged 18 to 35 in good health. Some clones in this sample may be carry-over from other donors' samples. The sequencing input was naive CD8+ T cells from PBMCs. The V gene is TRBV27, the J gene TRBJ1-5; D gene unclear. This CDR3 reads CASSPLPLGQPQHF. DNA for the CDR3: TGTGCCAGCAGTCCCCTCCCCCTAGGTCAGCCCCAGCATTTT.